The 11 T cell receptor beta chains below come from one sample, sequenced in a study of blood T cell repertoires in COVID-19. Here immunoSEQ multiplex PCR was the method, and the copy in TCRdb shows in-frame clones only, minus some. The sample shows around 130,000 clones, just over 75% of them seen only once. The sequenced sample was peripheral blood. The source of these receptors is a human donor in a cohort sampled during active COVID-19.

The rearrangement uses TRBV5-4 and TRBJ2-4; D is possibly TRBD2 (7 bases). The CDR3 length is 15 residues. The germline V and J ends were trimmed by 4 bases and 7 bases, with 18 bases remaining between them. CDR1 SGHNT and CDR2 YYREEE come from the germline V gene (reference sequence). The CDR3 nucleotides are TGTGCCAGCAGCCGGGACGGGGGGCCGTGGAACATTCAGTACTTC. Protein product: CASSRDGGPWNIQYF.

This clone appeared a single time. The chain links TRBV19 to TRBJ1-5; 12 nucleotides match TRBD1. CDR1 is LNHDA, CDR2 SQIVND, per germline (reference sequence). Trimming at V came to 5 bases and at J to 0 bases, leaving 11 bases not matched to a gene. The CDR3 consists of 19 residues. CDR3 nucleotide sequence: TGTGCCAGTAGTGAGTTTCGCGGGACAGGGGGCTATAGCAATCAGCCCCAGCATTTT. Its translation is CASSEFRGTGGYSNQPQHF. The whole variable domain, filled in from reference TRBV19 and TRBJ1-5, reads DGGITQSPKYLFRKEGQNVTLSCEQNLNHDAMYWYRQDPGQGLRLIYYSQIVNDFQKGDIAEGYSVSREKKESFPLTVTSAQKNPTAFYLCASSEFRGTGGYSNQPQHFGDGTRLSIL.

The chain uses TRBV7-8 and TRBJ1-2; maybe TRBD1 (6 bases). The CDR3 has 15 amino acids. V gave up 5 bases and J gave up 4 bases, with 17 bases separating them. Germline CDR1 is SGHVS and CDR2 is FQNEAQ. In DNA, the CDR3 is TGTGCCAGCAGCCCAGAACAGGGAGGGGGCTATGGCTACACCTTC. Translated: CASSPEQGGGYGYTF.

This CDR3 is CASSPGQLSSTDTQYF. The CDR3 region has the DNA TGTGCCAGCAGCCCCGGACAGCTTTCTAGCACAGATACGCAGTATTTT. The V and J genes are TRBV5-4 and TRBJ2-3; tentative D call: TRBD1 (6 bases). The CDR3 consists of 16 residues. Germline V lookup: CDR1 SGHNT, CDR2 YYREEE (reference sequence). V dropped 4 bases and J dropped 0 bases, with 15 bases sitting between them.

This clone was observed a few times. The rearrangement links TRBV5-6 to TRBJ1-2, with a weak D call TRBD1 (6 bases). Germline V gene sequence: CDR1 SGHDT, CDR2 YYEEEE. The CDR3 has 15 residues. V lost 5 bases to trimming and J lost 1 base, with 15 bases between them. CDR3 protein: CASSRRTDFNYGYTF. DNA of the CDR3: TGTGCCAGCAGTCGTCGGACAGACTTTAACTATGGCTACACCTTC.

The chain combines TRBV14 with TRBJ1-6, with TRBD1 matching over 7 bases. This CDR3 comprises 21 residues. Germline V gene sequence: CDR1 SGHDN, CDR2 FVKESK. The trim removed 1 base at V and 0 bases at J, leaving 15 bases unmatched. The CDR3 DNA reads as TGTGCCAGCAGCCAAGGAACCCAGACAGGGTTATTCTACTCCTATAATTCACCCCTCCACTTT. Translating gives CASSQGTQTGLFYSYNSPLHF. The full variable domain, its missing parts supplied by reference TRBV14 and TRBJ1-6, is EAGVTQFPSHSVIEKGQTVTLRCDPISGHDNLYWYRRVMGKEIKFLLHFVKESKQDESGMPNNRFLAERTGGTYSTLKVQPAELEDSGVYFCASSQGTQTGLFYSYNSPLHFGNGTRLTVT.

The genes are TRBV15 and TRBJ2-7; 7 nucleotides match TRBD1. The CDR3 sequence is 13 residues long. Germline V gene lookup returns CDR1 LNHNV and CDR2 YYDKDF (reference sequence). V gave up 4 bases and J gave up 3 bases; unmatched junction bases: 3. This chain's CDR3 is CATSIGTDYEQYF. DNA for the CDR3: TGTGCCACCAGCATCGGGACAGACTACGAGCAGTACTTC.

The rearrangement joins TRBV5-1 to TRBJ1-5, with D maybe TRBD1 (5 bases). V was cut by 0 bases and J by 2 bases, with 6 bases left in between. This CDR3 spans 14 amino acids. The V gene's germline CDR1 is SGHRS and CDR2 YFSETQ. The CDR3 DNA sequence: TGCGCCAGCAGCTTGGTAGGGGGCAATCAGCCCCAGCATTTT. Translating it yields CASSLVGGNQPQHF.

This clone was observed a few times. The V gene is TRBV9, the J gene TRBJ1-4, with D uncertain. The CDR3 is made up of 14 amino acids. V lost 5 bases, J lost 8 bases, and 16 bases lay in between. Germline-derived CDR1 and CDR2 are SGDLS and YYNGEE. Written as DNA, the CDR3 is TGTGCCAGCAGTGTCCGAGGGAGAGGGGAAAAACTGTTTTTT. Translating gives CASSVRGRGEKLFF. The whole variable domain, filled in from reference TRBV9 and TRBJ1-4, reads DSGVTQTPKHLITATGQRVTLRCSPRSGDLSVYWYQQSLDQGLQFLIQYYNGEERAKGNILERFSAQQFPDLHSELNLSSLELGDSALYFCASSVRGRGEKLFFGSGTQLSVL.

The chain employs TRBV30 and TRBJ1-2; weak D call: TRBD1 (6 bases). The CDR3 covers 12 residues. Germline V lookup: CDR1 GTSNPN, CDR2 SVGIG (reference sequence). Between the trimmed V and J ends, which lost 4 bases and 6 bases, there was a span of 12 bases. Here the CDR3 DNA reads TGTGCCTGGACTACAGGGTACGATGGCTACACCTTC. Amino acid sequence: CAWTTGYDGYTF.

The genes are TRBV6-2 or TRBV6-3 and TRBJ2-3, with D perhaps matching TRBD1 (6 bases). The CDR3 totals 14 residues. The germline gives CDR1 MNHEY, CDR2 SVGEGT. V shed 3 bases and J shed 8 bases, with 15 bases lying between them. The CDR3 loop reads CASSYNSRGGTQYF. In DNA form, the CDR3 reads TGTGCCAGCAGTTATAACTCAAGAGGGGGTACGCAGTATTTT.